This TCR beta chain was observed in a study of shared clonotypes between healthy human individuals. Looked up from germline, CDR1 is SGHTA and CDR2 is FQGNSA. V was trimmed by 4 bases and J by 0 bases, leaving 10 bases between them. The CDR3 runs to 15 residues. The repertoire was sequenced with immunoSEQ multiplex PCR; TCRdb's copy has only in-frame clones and lacks some. The sample holds some 320,000 clones, around 87% seen once. Sequenced input: memory CD8+ T cells sorted from blood. The subset is: CD45RO+ cells pooled with CCR7-negative TemRA cells. The receptor comes from a man younger than 30 in good health. The V gene is TRBV7-2, the J gene TRBJ2-1; no firm D call. The CDR3 nucleotides read TGTGCCAGCAGCTCCGTGTGGTACTCCTACAATGAGCAGTTCTTC. Translated: CASSSVWYSYNEQFF.